This passage covers 15 T cell receptor beta chains from one sample sequenced in a study of cytomegalovirus exposure and HLA in healthy donors. Data came from immunoSEQ multiplex PCR; TCRdb stores just in-frame clones and leaves some out. The table lists approximately 160,000 clones, roughly 80% of them singletons. Sequenced material: PBMCs. The receptors originated from a man aged 30 to 39 in good health and CMV-seropositive.

The chain combines TRBV11-3 with TRBJ2-2, with D maybe TRBD2 (6 bases). Germline V gene sequence: CDR1 SGHNT, CDR2 YENEEA. The CDR3 consists of 12 residues. V gave up 9 bases and J gave up 3 bases, with 8 bases separating them. The CDR3 DNA is TGTGCCAGTTTAGCGGACACCGGGGAGCTGTTTTTT. As protein: CASLADTGELFF.

This chain joins TRBV11-2 and TRBJ2-3, with TRBD2 matching 8 bases. There are 17 residues in the CDR3. V was pared by 5 bases and J by 5 bases, with 15 bases of the junction left unmatched. Germline V CDR1 and CDR2: SGHAT, FQNNGV. The CDR3 protein is CASSTSLKAGALDTQYF. CDR3 nucleotides: TGTGCCAGCAGCACCAGCTTAAAAGCGGGAGCTTTAGATACGCAGTATTTT.

The J gene is TRBJ1-6, the V gene TRBV6-6, with a possible D match to TRBD1 (5 bases). CDR1 is MNHNY, CDR2 SVGAGI, per germline (reference sequence). V shed 6 bases and J shed 7 bases, with 13 bases lying between them. The CDR3 runs 14 residues. This chain's CDR3 is CASSQGRDNSPLHF. In DNA, the CDR3 is TGTGCCAGCAGCCAAGGGAGGGACAATTCACCCCTCCACTTT.

As DNA, the CDR3 is TGTGCCAGCAGTGAATGGGGCAGGGGGACCAACGAGCAGTACTTC. This codes for CASSEWGRGTNEQYF. The chain combines TRBV25-1 with TRBJ2-7; TRBD1 aligns across 7 bases. This CDR3 comprises 15 residues. V dropped 1 base and J dropped 5; count of bases not matched to a gene: 8. Per germline, CDR1 MGHDK and CDR2 SYGVNS.

The chain has TRBV7-6 and TRBJ2-1; D ambiguous. In germline, CDR1 is SGHVS, CDR2 FNYEAQ. The CDR3 is 11 amino acids. V shed 5 bases and J shed 8 bases, with 7 bases lying between them. The CDR3 sequence is CASSEDYEQFF. In DNA form, the CDR3 reads TGTGCCAGCAGCGAAGACTATGAGCAGTTCTTC. Complete variable domain (other parts from reference TRBV7-6 and TRBJ2-1): GAGVSQSPRYKVTKRGQDVALRCDPISGHVSLYWYRQALGQGPEFLTYFNYEAQQDKSGLPNDRFSAERPEGSISTLTIQRTEQRDSAMYRCASSEDYEQFFGPGTRLTVL.

The chain has TRBV29-1 and TRBJ2-7; 12 bases are a match to TRBD2. Germline CDR1 reads SQVTM; CDR2 reads ANQGSEA. CDR3 length: 13 amino acids. V dropped 7 bases and J dropped 4; count of bases not matched to a gene: 5. The CDR3 DNA is TGCAGCGCCTCTAGCGGGAGGGCTTACGAGCAGTACTTC. This gives the protein CSASSGRAYEQYF.

This clone was detected only once. V and J are TRBV5-1 and TRBJ2-5, with D possibly being TRBD2 (7 bases). This CDR3 has 16 amino acids. Germline assignment: CDR1 SGHRS and CDR2 YFSETQ. V was clipped by 7 bases and J by 1 base, with 20 bases between them. In DNA form, the CDR3 reads TGCGCCAGCGACTACGGGGGGCGGGGGTTCCAAGAGACCCAGTACTTC. Its translation: CASDYGGRGFQETQYF. The whole variable domain, filled in from reference TRBV5-1 and TRBJ2-5, reads KAGVTQTPRYLIKTRGQQVTLSCSPISGHRSVSWYQQTPGQGLQFLFEYFSETQRNKGNFPGRFSGRQFSNSRSEMNVSTLELGDSALYLCASDYGGRGFQETQYFGPGTRLLVL.

This chain connects TRBV28 to TRBJ1-3; 7 bases fit TRBD1. With 5 bases clipped from V and 0 bases from J, the junction kept 7 bases outside the gene matches. CDR3 length equals 16 residues. From germline, CDR1 is MDHEN and CDR2 SYDVKM. The CDR3 here is CASSVGGQSSGNTIYF. The CDR3 DNA follows: TGTGCCAGCAGTGTTGGGGGACAGAGCTCTGGAAACACCATATATTTT.

This clone is a singleton in its sample. The chain combines TRBV10-3 with TRBJ2-7; a possible D gene is TRBD1 (6 bases). Germline loops: CDR1 ENHRY, CDR2 SYGVKD. Deletions cut 2 bases from V and 5 bases from J, with 7 bases between. The CDR3 loop spans 12 amino acids. The CDR3 nucleotides read TGTGCCATCAGTGAGGGACAGAACGAGCAGTACTTC. Translation gives CAISEGQNEQYF.

The chain uses TRBV19 and TRBJ2-1; 10 bases fit TRBD2. This CDR3 region has 16 residues. The V gene end was trimmed by 4 bases and the J gene end by 2 bases; junction bases not matched to a gene: 5. From germline, CDR1 is LNHDA and CDR2 SQIVND (reference sequence). In nucleotides, the CDR3 is TGTGCCAGTAGTAGAGGACTAGCGGCTACCTACAATGAGCAGTTCTTC. Encoded protein: CASSRGLAATYNEQFF. The full variable domain, in which reference TRBV19 and TRBJ2-1 provide the parts outside the CDR3, is DGGITQSPKYLFRKEGQNVTLSCEQNLNHDAMYWYRQDPGQGLRLIYYSQIVNDFQKGDIAEGYSVSREKKESFPLTVTSAQKNPTAFYLCASSRGLAATYNEQFFGPGTRLTVL.

The chain has TRBV28 and TRBJ2-7; 8 nucleotides align to TRBD1. The CDR3 loop spans 12 amino acids. Germline V gives CDR1 MDHEN, CDR2 SYDVKM. V was pared by 7 bases and J by 6 bases, with 5 bases of the junction left unmatched. The CDR3 protein is CASKTGDGEQYF. The CDR3 DNA sequence: TGTGCCAGCAAGACAGGGGACGGCGAGCAGTACTTC.

The chain carries TRBV5-1 and TRBJ1-1, with TRBD1 matching 8 bases. From germline, CDR1 is SGHRS and CDR2 YFSETQ. Trimming cost V 4 bases and J 2 bases; bases outside gene matches: 4. This CDR3 has 14 residues. The CDR3 nucleotides are TGCGCCAGCAGCCAGGGGGCAAGAAACACTGAAGCTTTCTTT. It yields the protein CASSQGARNTEAFF.

The chain carries TRBV27 and TRBJ2-7; TRBD1 agrees at 9 bases. Trimming cost V 6 bases and J 3 bases; bases outside gene matches: 6. The germline V gene encodes CDR1 MNHEY and CDR2 SMNVEV (reference sequence). The CDR3 has 14 residues. The CDR3 DNA reads TGTGCCAGCAGGAAGCCGGGACAGGGCTACGAGCAGTACTTC. This codes for CASRKPGQGYEQYF.

For the CDR3, the DNA is TGTGCCAGCATCGGGGGACTAGATATAGGGGAGCAGTTCTTC. It yields the protein CASIGGLDIGEQFF. The V and J genes are TRBV6-1 and TRBJ2-1; 8 bases are shared with TRBD2. V lost 7 bases and J lost 10; bases outside the gene matches: 12. The length of the CDR3 is 14 residues. Per the germline V gene, CDR1 is MNHNS and CDR2 is SASEGT.

The chain joins TRBV28 to TRBJ2-5; no definite D call. Germline CDR1 MDHEN, CDR2 SYDVKM. The V and J ends lost 6 bases and 5 bases respectively, with 10 bases between them. This CDR3 is built from 12 residues. CDR3 nucleotide sequence: TGTGCCAGCAGCCCCGACTCGGAGACCCAGTACTTC. Residues: CASSPDSETQYF.